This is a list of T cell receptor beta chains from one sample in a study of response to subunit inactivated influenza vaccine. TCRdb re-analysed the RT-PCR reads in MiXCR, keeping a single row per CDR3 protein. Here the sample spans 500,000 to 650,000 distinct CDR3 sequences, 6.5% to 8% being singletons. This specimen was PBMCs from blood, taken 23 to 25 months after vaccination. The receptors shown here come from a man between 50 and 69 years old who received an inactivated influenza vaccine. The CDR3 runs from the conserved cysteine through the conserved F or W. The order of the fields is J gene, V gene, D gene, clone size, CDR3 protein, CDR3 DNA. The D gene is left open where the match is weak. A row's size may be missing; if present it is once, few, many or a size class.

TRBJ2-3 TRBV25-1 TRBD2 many CASTGAGHTQYF TGTGCCAGCACCGGAGCGGGGCATACGCAGTATTTT
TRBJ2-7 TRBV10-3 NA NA CAISEPADEQYF TGTGCCATCAGTGAGCCGGCGGACGAGCAGTACTTC
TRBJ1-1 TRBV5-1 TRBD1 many CASSSTGDTEAFF TGCGCCAGCAGCTCTACAGGGGACACTGAAGCTTTCTTT
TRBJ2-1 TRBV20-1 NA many CTQESYNEQFF TGCACCCAGGAGTCCTACAATGAGCAGTTCTTC
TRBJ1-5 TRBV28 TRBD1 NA CASSETRDRDGQPQHF TGTGCCAGCAGTGAAACCCGGGACAGGGACGGTCAGCCCCAGCATTTT
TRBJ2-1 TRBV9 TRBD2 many CASSVATGQRLAGSDEQFF TGTGCCAGCAGCGTAGCTACCGGGCAGAGACTAGCGGGATCGGATGAGCAGTTCTTC
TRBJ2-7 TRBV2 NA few CASKFNNEQYF TGTGCCAGCAAGTTTAACAACGAGCAGTACTTC
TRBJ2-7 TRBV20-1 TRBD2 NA CSATTSGGSNEQYF TGCAGTGCCACGACTAGCGGGGGATCGAACGAGCAGTACTTC
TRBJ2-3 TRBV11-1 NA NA CASSLESGTITDTQYF TGTGCCAGCAGCTTAGAAAGCGGTACAATCACAGATACGCAGTATTTT
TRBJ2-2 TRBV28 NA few CATLNVGTGELFF TGTGCCACCCTTAATGTGGGCACCGGGGAGCTGTTTTTT
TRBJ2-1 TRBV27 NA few CASKAALYNEQFF TGTGCCAGCAAGGCTGCTCTCTACAATGAGCAGTTCTTC
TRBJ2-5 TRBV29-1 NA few CSVRRGHQETQYF TGCAGCGTTAGGAGGGGCCACCAAGAGACCCAGTACTTC
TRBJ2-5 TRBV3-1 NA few CASSQQRTIQGGTQYF TGTGCCAGCAGCCAACAGCGGACCATCCAAGGAGGGACCCAGTACTTC
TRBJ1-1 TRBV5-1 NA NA CASSSINTEAFF TGCGCCAGCAGCTCCATCAACACTGAAGCTTTCTTT
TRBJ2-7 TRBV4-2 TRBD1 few CASSRIAGTDYEQYF TGTGCCAGCAGCCGGATCGCCGGGACAGACTACGAGCAGTACTTC
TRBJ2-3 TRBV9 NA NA CASSVAWAGVSTDTQYF TGTGCCAGCAGCGTAGCTTGGGCAGGGGTGAGCACAGATACGCAGTATTTT
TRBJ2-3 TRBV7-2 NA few CASTAGGRDTQYF TGTGCCAGCACCGCCGGGGGGCGGGATACGCAGTATTTT
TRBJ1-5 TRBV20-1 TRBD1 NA CSARVSGTVYSNQPQHF TGCAGTGCTAGAGTTTCGGGGACAGTTTATAGCAATCAGCCCCAGCATTTT
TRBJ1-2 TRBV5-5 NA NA CASRSGNYGYTF TGTGCCAGCAGGTCAGGGAATTATGGCTACACCTTC
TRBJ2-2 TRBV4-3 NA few CASSQGVGGRGELFF TGCGCCAGCAGCCAAGGCGTAGGCGGTCGCGGGGAGCTGTTTTTT
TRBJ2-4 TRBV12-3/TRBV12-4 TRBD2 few CASSSSGSQHIQYF TGTGCCAGCAGTTCTAGCGGGAGTCAACACATTCAGTACTTC
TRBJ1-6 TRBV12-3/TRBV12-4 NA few CASSLQRSPLHF TGTGCCAGCAGTTTACAACGGTCACCCCTCCACTTT
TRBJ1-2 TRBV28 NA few CASRTGKSGYTF TGTGCCAGCAGAACGGGAAAGTCCGGCTACACCTTC
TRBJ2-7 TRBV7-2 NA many CASSSTRNSYEQYF TGTGCCAGCAGCTCTACCAGAAATTCCTACGAGCAGTACTTC
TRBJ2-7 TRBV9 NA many CASSVEAGYEQYF TGTGCCAGCAGCGTAGAGGCAGGCTACGAGCAGTACTTC
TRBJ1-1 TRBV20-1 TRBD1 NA CSNTRGRRTEAFF TGCAGTAACACAAGGGGGCGCCGGACTGAAGCTTTCTTT
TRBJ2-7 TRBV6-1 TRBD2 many CASRPTTGTSGSLYEQYF TGTGCCAGCAGACCCACAACCGGGACTAGCGGGAGCCTGTACGAGCAGTACTTC
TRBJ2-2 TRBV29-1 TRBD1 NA CSVEDRGTGNTGELFF TGCAGCGTTGAAGATCGGGGGACAGGGAACACCGGGGAGCTGTTTTTT
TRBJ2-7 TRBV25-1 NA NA CASSDIPGFGSYEQYF TGTGCCAGCAGTGACATACCGGGATTCGGCTCCTACGAGCAGTACTTC
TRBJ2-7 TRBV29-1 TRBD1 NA CSVEVRGLDYEQYF TGCAGCGTTGAGGTCAGGGGGCTGGATTATGAGCAGTACTTC
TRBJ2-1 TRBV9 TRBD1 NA CASSVGQGRFNEQFF TGTGCCAGCAGCGTAGGACAGGGGAGGTTCAATGAGCAGTTCTTC
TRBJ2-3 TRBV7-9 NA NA CASSRGQYPNTDTQYF TGTGCCAGCAGCCGCGGACAGTACCCTAACACAGATACGCAGTATTTT
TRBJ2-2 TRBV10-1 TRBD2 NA CASSPQGLAGITGELFF TGCGCCAGCAGTCCCCAGGGACTAGCGGGAATCACCGGGGAGCTGTTTTTT
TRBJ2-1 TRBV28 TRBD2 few CASSSPEVAGYNEQFF TGTGCCAGCAGTTCGCCCGAGGTAGCGGGATACAATGAGCAGTTCTTC
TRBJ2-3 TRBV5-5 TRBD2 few CASSTGGASDTQYF TGTGCCAGCAGCACCGGGGGGGCGTCAGATACGCAGTATTTT
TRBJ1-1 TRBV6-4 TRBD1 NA CASSVRQGAETFF TGTGCCAGCAGTGTCCGGCAGGGGGCGGAAACTTTCTTT
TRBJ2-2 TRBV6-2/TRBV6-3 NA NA CASSYSRVGAGELFF TGTGCCAGCAGTTACTCGAGGGTCGGGGCCGGGGAGCTGTTTTTT
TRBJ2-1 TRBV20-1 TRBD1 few CSAVPPGQGVLYNEQFF TGCAGTGCTGTCCCTCCGGGACAGGGGGTACTATACAATGAGCAGTTCTTC
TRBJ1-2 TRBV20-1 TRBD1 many CSVLPQDRVGYGYTF TGCAGTGTTTTACCTCAGGACAGGGTGGGATATGGCTACACCTTC
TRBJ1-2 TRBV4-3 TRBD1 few CASSQVQGSGYTF TGCGCCAGCAGCCAAGTACAGGGGAGCGGCTACACCTTC
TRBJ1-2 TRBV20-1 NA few CSASSGPNYGYTF TGCAGTGCTAGTTCGGGACCTAACTATGGCTACACCTTC
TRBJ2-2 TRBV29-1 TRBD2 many CSVSPGLGPGGELFF TGCAGCGTTTCACCGGGACTAGGCCCGGGGGGGGAGCTGTTTTTT